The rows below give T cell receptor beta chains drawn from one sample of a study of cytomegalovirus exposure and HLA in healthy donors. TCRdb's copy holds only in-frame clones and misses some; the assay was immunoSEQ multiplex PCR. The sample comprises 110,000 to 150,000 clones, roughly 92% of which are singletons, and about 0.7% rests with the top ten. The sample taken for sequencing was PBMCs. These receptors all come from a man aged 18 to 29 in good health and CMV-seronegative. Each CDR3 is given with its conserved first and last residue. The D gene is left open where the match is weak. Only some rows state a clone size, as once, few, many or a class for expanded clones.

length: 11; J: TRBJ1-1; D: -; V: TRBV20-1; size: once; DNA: TGCAGTGCTCCTCATTCCTACTTCGGGGTCTTT; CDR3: CSAPHSYFGVF
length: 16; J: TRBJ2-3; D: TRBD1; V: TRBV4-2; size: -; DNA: TGTGCCAGCAGCCAAGATGAGGGGGCCCGCACAGATACGCAGTATTTT; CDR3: CASSQDEGARTDTQYF
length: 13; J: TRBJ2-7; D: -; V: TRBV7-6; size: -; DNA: TGTGCCAGCAGCCGCACAGGATCCTACGAGCAGTACTTC; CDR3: CASSRTGSYEQYF
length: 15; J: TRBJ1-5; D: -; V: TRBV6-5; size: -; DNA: TGTGCCAGCAGGACAACCCCGAACGGCAATCAGCCCCAGCATTTT; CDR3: CASRTTPNGNQPQHF
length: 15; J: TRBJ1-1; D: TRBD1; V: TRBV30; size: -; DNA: TGTGCCTGGAGGTTCAGACAGGGTCTGGGCACTGAAGCTTTCTTT; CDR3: CAWRFRQGLGTEAFF
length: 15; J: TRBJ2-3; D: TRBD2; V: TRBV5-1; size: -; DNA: TGCGCCAGCAGCTTGAGAGGACTAGCGGCAGATACGCAGTATTTT; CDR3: CASSLRGLAADTQYF
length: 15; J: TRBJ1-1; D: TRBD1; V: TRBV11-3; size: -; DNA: TGTGCCAGCACCAAAGACCGGGACAGTATTCGTGAAGCTTTCTTT; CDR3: CASTKDRDSIREAFF
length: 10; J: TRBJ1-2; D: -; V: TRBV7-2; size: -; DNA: TGTGCCAGCAGCTTAGGGCAGTCCGCCTTC; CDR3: CASSLGQSAF
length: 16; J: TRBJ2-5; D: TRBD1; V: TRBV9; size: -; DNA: TGTGCCAGCAGCGTAGGAGTGGGACAGCTCCAAGAGACCCAGTACTTC; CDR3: CASSVGVGQLQETQYF
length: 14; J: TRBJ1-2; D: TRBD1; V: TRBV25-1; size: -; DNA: TGTGCCAGCAGTGTTACCGGGACAGACTATGGCTACACCTTC; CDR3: CASSVTGTDYGYTF
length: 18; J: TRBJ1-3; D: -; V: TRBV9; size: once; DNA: TGTGCCAGCAGCGTAGCTGTGGGGACTGACTACTCTGGAAACACCATATATTTT; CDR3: CASSVAVGTDYSGNTIYF
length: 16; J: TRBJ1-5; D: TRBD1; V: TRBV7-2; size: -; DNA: TGTGCCAGCAGCCCCCAGGGGGCGATGGGCAATCAGCCCCAGCATTTT; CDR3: CASSPQGAMGNQPQHF
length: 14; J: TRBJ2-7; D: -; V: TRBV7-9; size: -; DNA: TGTGCCAGCAGCTTAGAACAACCCTCCTACGAGCAGTACTTC; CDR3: CASSLEQPSYEQYF
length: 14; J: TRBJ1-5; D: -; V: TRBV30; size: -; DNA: TGTGCCTGGAGTCTTGGACTTAGCAATCAGCCCCAGCATTTT; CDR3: CAWSLGLSNQPQHF
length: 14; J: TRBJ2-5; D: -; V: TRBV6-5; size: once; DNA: TGTGCCAGCAGTACGACAGGGGAGGGGGAGACCCAGTACTTC; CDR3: CASSTTGEGETQYF
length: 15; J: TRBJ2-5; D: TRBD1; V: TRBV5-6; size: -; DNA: TGTGCCAGCAGCTTGAGCGACAGGGTGGCAGAGACCCAGTACTTC; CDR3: CASSLSDRVAETQYF
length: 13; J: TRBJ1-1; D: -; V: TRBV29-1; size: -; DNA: TGCAGCGTTGTCCAGGTTTTGAACACTGAAGCTTTCTTT; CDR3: CSVVQVLNTEAFF
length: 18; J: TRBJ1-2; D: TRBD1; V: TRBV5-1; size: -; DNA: TGCGCCAGCAGCTTGCGTGGGACAGCACTATCCCCTAACTATGGCTACACCTTC; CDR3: CASSLRGTALSPNYGYTF
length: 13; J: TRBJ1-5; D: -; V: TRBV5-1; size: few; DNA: TGCGCCAGCAGCTTGGCCGAGAATCAGCCCCAGCATTTT; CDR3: CASSLAENQPQHF
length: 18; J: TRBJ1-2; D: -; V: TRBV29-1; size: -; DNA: TGCAGCGTTGAAGATCCTTTCCGGGACAAAGTTTATAACTATGGCTACACCTTC; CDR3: CSVEDPFRDKVYNYGYTF
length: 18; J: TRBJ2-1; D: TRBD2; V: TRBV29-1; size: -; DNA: TGCAGCGTTGAGGGGGCACTAGCGGGAGGGAACCTCTACAATGAGCAGTTCTTC; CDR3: CSVEGALAGGNLYNEQFF
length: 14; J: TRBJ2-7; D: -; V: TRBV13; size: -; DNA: TGTGCCAGCAGCTTACCGACAACCCGCTGGGAGCAGTACTTC; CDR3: CASSLPTTRWEQYF
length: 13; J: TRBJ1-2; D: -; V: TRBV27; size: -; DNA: TGTGCCAGCAGTTTTGGGGGGGGCTCTGGCTACACCTTC; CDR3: CASSFGGGSGYTF
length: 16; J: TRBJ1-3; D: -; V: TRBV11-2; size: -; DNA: TGTGCCAGCAGCTTAGAACGGTCGATCTCTGGAAACACCATATATTTT; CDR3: CASSLERSISGNTIYF
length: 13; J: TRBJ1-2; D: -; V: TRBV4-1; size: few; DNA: TGCGCCAGCAGCCTCGAGGGGACACTTCCCTACACCTTC; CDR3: CASSLEGTLPYTF
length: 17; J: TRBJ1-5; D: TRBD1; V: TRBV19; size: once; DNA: TGTGCCAGTAGTATGGGAAGTCCGGGACAGGCGGTCCAGCCCCAGCATTTT; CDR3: CASSMGSPGQAVQPQHF
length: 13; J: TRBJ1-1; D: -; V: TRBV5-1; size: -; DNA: TGCGCCAGCAGCGCGGGGCAGAACACTGAAGCTTTCTTT; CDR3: CASSAGQNTEAFF
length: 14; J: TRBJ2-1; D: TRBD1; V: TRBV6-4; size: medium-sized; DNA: TGTGCCAGCAGTGACGGGACAGGGGGCAATGAGCAGTTCTTC; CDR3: CASSDGTGGNEQFF
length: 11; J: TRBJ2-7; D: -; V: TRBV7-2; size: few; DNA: TGTGCCAGCAGCTTAAGGCGGCTGCAGTACTTC; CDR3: CASSLRRLQYF
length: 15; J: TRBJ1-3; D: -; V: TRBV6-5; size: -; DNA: TGTGCCAGCAGTTATTCAGGAGGGAACGGAAACACCATATATTTT; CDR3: CASSYSGGNGNTIYF
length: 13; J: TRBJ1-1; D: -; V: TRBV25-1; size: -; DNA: TGTGCCAGCAGCGCGGGGCGAAACACTGAAGCTTTCTTT; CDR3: CASSAGRNTEAFF
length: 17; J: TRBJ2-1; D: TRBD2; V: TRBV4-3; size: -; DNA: TGCGCCAGCAGCCAAGATTGGGGACTAGCGGTCTCCAATGAGCAGTTCTTC; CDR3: CASSQDWGLAVSNEQFF
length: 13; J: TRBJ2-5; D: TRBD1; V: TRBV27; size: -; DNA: TGTGCCAGCACCGGGACAGGACAAGAGACCCAGTACTTC; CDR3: CASTGTGQETQYF
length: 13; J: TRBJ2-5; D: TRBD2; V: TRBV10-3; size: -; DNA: TGTGCCATCAGTGAGCCCAGCCGGGGGGCCCAGTACTTC; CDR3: CAISEPSRGAQYF
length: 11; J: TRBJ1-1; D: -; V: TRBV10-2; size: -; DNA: TGCGCCAGCAGTGAGGTCGGTGAAGCTTTCTTT; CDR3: CASSEVGEAFF
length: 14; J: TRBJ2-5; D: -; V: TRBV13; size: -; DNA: TGTGCCAGCAGCTTAGATTTCTCCAGAGAGACCCAGTACTTC; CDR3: CASSLDFSRETQYF
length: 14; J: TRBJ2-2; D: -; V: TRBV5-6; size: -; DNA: TGTGCCAGCGGCAGACTCTTGAACACCGGGGAGCTGTTTTTT; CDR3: CASGRLLNTGELFF
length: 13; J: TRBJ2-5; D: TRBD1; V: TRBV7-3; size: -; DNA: TGTGCCAGCAGCTTAGGGACAGCAGGGACCCAGTACTTC; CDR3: CASSLGTAGTQYF
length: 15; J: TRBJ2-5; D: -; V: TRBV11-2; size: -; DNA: TGTGCCAGCAGCTTCACGACAAACAACCAAGAGACCCAGTACTTC; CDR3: CASSFTTNNQETQYF
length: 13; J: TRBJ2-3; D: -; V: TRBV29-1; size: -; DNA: TGCAGCGTTGAACTAGCGAGCACAGATACGCAGTATTTT; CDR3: CSVELASTDTQYF
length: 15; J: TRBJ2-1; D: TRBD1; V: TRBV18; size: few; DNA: TGTGCCAGCTCACCACCGTCCACAGGGGGCCATGAGCAGTTCTTC; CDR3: CASSPPSTGGHEQFF
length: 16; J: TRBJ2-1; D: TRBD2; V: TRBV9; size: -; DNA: TGTGCCAGCAGCGTCGGGACTAGCGGACCCTACAATGAGCAGTTCTTC; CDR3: CASSVGTSGPYNEQFF
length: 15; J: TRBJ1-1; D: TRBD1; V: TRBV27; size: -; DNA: TGTGCCAGCAGTCCCCGGGACAGGGGAAACACTGAAGCTTTCTTT; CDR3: CASSPRDRGNTEAFF
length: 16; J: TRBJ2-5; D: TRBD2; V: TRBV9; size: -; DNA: TGTGCCAGCAGCGTCGCAGTTCAGCGGGGACAAGAGACCCAGTACTTC; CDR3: CASSVAVQRGQETQYF
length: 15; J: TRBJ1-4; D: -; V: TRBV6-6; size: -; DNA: TGTGCCAGCAGTGACAGCAACCCAACTAATGAAAAACTGTTTTTT; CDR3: CASSDSNPTNEKLFF
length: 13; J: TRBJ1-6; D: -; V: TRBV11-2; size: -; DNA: TGTGCCAGCAGCTTAGACCCGGATTCACCCCTCCACTTT; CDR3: CASSLDPDSPLHF
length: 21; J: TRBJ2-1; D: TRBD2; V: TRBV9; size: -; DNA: TGTGCCAGCAGCGTTGCTTCGGGACTAGCGGGAGGTCCAGACTCCTACAATGAGCAGTTCTTC; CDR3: CASSVASGLAGGPDSYNEQFF
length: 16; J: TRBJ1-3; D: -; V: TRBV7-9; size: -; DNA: TGTGCCAGCAGCTTAGCAACAGGGTTGGCTGGAAACACCATATATTTT; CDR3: CASSLATGLAGNTIYF
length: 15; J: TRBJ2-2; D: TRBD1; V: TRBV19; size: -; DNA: TGTGCCAGTAGTATACGACAGGGGGCGATCGGGGAGCTGTTTTTT; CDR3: CASSIRQGAIGELFF
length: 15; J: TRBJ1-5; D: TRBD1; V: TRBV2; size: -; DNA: TGTGCCAGCCGACCGACAGGGGAGAGCAATCAGCCCCAGCATTTT; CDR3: CASRPTGESNQPQHF
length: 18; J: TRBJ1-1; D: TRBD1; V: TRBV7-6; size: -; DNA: TGTGCCAGCAGCTTGAATGGGGGTGAGGGGGCGCCTGAGACTGAAGCTTTCTTT; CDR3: CASSLNGGEGAPETEAFF
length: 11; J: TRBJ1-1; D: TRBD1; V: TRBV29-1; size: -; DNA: TGCAGTGGGACAGTGAACACTGAAGCTTTCTTT; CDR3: CSGTVNTEAFF
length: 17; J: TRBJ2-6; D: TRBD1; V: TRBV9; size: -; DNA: TGTGCCAGCAGCGTGAGACAGGGGGCGCCTGGGGCCAACGTCCTGACTTTC; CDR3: CASSVRQGAPGANVLTF
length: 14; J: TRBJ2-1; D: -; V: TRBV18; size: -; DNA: TGTGCCAGCTCACGACTAGAACCTCTCGCTGAGCAGTTCTTC; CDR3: CASSRLEPLAEQFF
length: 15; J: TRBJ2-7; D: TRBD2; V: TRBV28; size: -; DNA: TGTGCCAGCAGTACAGCGGGGGCGGAAGGGTACGAGCAGTACTTC; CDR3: CASSTAGAEGYEQYF
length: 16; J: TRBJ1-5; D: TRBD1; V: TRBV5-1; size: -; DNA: TGCGCCAGCAGCTTCGGGACAGGGGATAGCAATCAGCCCCAGCATTTT; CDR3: CASSFGTGDSNQPQHF
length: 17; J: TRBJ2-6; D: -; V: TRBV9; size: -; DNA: TGTGCCAGCAGCGCCCGTATCGGGAGCTCTGGGGCCAACGTCCTGACTTTC; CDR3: CASSARIGSSGANVLTF
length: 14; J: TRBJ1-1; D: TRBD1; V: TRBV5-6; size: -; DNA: TGTGCCAGCAGCCGGGGACAGCAGGGCACTGAAGCTTTCTTT; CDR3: CASSRGQQGTEAFF
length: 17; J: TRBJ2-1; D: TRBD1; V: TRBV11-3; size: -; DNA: TGTGCCAGCAGCGGGCGACAGGGGGGTCTCTCCTACAATGAGCAGTTCTTC; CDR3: CASSGRQGGLSYNEQFF
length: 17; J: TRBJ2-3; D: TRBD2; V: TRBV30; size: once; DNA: TGTGCCTGGGCCTACCCCCGGGCCCTAGCGGGGGGGGATACGCAGTATTTT; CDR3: CAWAYPRALAGGDTQYF